This TCR beta chain is drawn from a study of CD8+ T cells in alopecia areata. Extracted from the samples, RNA was reverse transcribed into cDNA to serve as the sequencing template. Here immunoSEQ multiplex PCR was the method, and the copy in TCRdb shows in-frame clones only, minus some. Altogether 45,000 to 70,000 clones are present, around 96% being singletons, with the ten largest covering roughly 25%. The CDR3 extends over 15 amino acids. Germline V gives CDR1 MNHEY, CDR2 SVGAGI. The J segment lost 3 bases and the V segment lost 6 bases, leaving 7 bases of the junction unmatched. Sequencing was performed on CD8+ T cells sorted from blood, taken at week 0. J is TRBJ2-3 and V is TRBV6-5; TRBD1 agrees at 9 bases. The source is a human donor with alopecia areata. The CDR3 region has the DNA TGTGCCAGCAGCCGAGGGACAGGGAGTACAGATACGCAGTATTTT. The encoded protein is CASSRGTGSTDTQYF.